This passage covers 15 T cell receptor beta chains from one sample sequenced in a study of OX40 agonist ivuxolimab in advanced cancers. Libraries were prepared by immunoSEQ multiplex PCR; TCRdb keeps only in-frame clonotypes and omits some of them. The sample consists of more than 50,000 clones, approximately 87% of them appearing once. Sequencing used CD4+ or CD8+ T cells sorted from blood, obtained in a trial of the OX40 agonist ivuxolimab. The source of these receptors is an adult with an advanced solid tumor such as melanoma, head and neck, liver or kidney cancer.

This clone has more than one count but fewer than ten. The gene calls are TRBV5-6 and TRBJ1-2, with D tentatively TRBD1 (6 bases). Germline V lookup: CDR1 SGHDT, CDR2 YYEEEE. V lost 6 bases and J lost 4, with 16 bases in between. There are 14 residues in the CDR3. The CDR3 nucleotides are TGTGCCAGCAATGTGGAAGGGGGTAGCTATGGCTACACCTTC. Translating gives CASNVEGGSYGYTF. Full variable domain (rest looked up from reference TRBV5-6 and TRBJ1-2): DAGVTQSPTHLIKTRGQQVTLRCSPKSGHDTVSWYQQALGQGPQFIFQYYEEEERQRGNFPDRFSGHQFPNYSSELNVNALLLGDSALYLCASNVEGGSYGYTFGSGTRLTVV.

The gene calls are TRBV5-1 and TRBJ1-4, with 10 bases fitting TRBD1. Per the germline V gene, CDR1 is SGHRS and CDR2 is YFSETQ. The CDR3 is made up of 14 amino acids. V dropped 4 bases and J dropped 6; count of bases not matched to a gene: 3. CDR3 region: CASSLGQGYEKLFF. Written as DNA, the CDR3 is TGCGCCAGCAGCCTGGGACAGGGGTATGAAAAACTGTTTTTT. The whole variable domain, remainder taken from reference TRBV5-1 and TRBJ1-4, is KAGVTQTPRYLIKTRGQQVTLSCSPISGHRSVSWYQQTPGQGLQFLFEYFSETQRNKGNFPGRFSGRQFSNSRSEMNVSTLELGDSALYLCASSLGQGYEKLFFGSGTQLSVL.

The rearrangement links TRBV6-5 to TRBJ1-6; 7 bases align to TRBD1. Looked up from germline, CDR1 is MNHEY and CDR2 is SVGAGI. Trimming removed 4 bases from V and 6 bases from J; junction bases left unmatched: 3. This CDR3 region has 14 residues. The CDR3 coding sequence is TGTGCCAGCAGTTCAGGGGGATCTAATTCACCCCTCCACTTT. Translating gives CASSSGGSNSPLHF.

V is TRBV5-1 and J is TRBJ1-1; possibly TRBD1 for D (5 bases). V was shortened by 1 base and J by 1 base, with 8 bases between the two germline ends. The CDR3 totals 14 residues. The germline V gene encodes CDR1 SGHRS and CDR2 YFSETQ. CDR3 DNA sequence: TGCGCCAGCAGCTTGAGCGACAGGAACACTGAAGCTTTCTTT. Translating it yields CASSLSDRNTEAFF.

The rearrangement links TRBV28 to TRBJ2-2, with TRBD1 matching 8 bases. CDR3 size: 15 residues. CDR1 and CDR2 from the germline V gene are MDHEN and SYDVKM. V was clipped by 6 bases and J by 3 bases; unmatched bases: 6. DNA for the CDR3: TGTGCCAGCAGCCGACAGGGGACCCACACCGGGGAGCTGTTTTTT. Protein product: CASSRQGTHTGELFF.

The V call is TRBV7-9, the J call TRBJ1-6; possibly TRBD1 for D (6 bases). CDR3 length: 16 residues. Trimming removed 1 base from V and 4 bases from J, with 11 bases in between. Looked up from germline, CDR1 is SEHNR and CDR2 is FQNEAQ (reference sequence). The CDR3 reads CASSLVGTPYNSPLHF. The CDR3 nucleotides are TGTGCCAGCAGCTTAGTCGGGACACCATATAATTCACCCCTCCACTTT.

The rearrangement joins TRBV19 to TRBJ2-1; the match to TRBD2 covers 13 bases. This CDR3 is built from 21 residues. V shed 2 bases, J shed 0 bases, and the junction held 13 bases outside the gene matches. Germline V lookup: CDR1 LNHDA, CDR2 SQIVND (reference sequence). This CDR3 is CASSITSGGGPEKSSYNEQFF. The CDR3 bases are TGTGCCAGTAGTATAACTAGCGGGGGGGGTCCCGAAAAGAGCTCCTACAATGAGCAGTTCTTC.

The chain combines TRBV11-2 with TRBJ1-2; no firm D call. V was cut by 2 bases and J by 8 bases, with 12 bases left in between. Looked up from germline, CDR1 is SGHAT and CDR2 is FQNNGV. CDR3 size: 13 residues. The CDR3 DNA sequence: TGTGCCAGCAGCTTACCCCTAAACCGCGGCTACACCTTC. Translating gives CASSLPLNRGYTF.

V gene TRBV21-1 combines with J gene TRBJ1-1. TRBV21-1 is given as a pseudogene. This CDR3 is built from 16 residues. CDR3 sequence (DNA): TGTGCCAGCAGCAAACTAACAGCGAAGGAGAACACTGAAGCTTTCTTT. It translates to CASSKLTAKENTEAFF.

J is TRBJ2-7 and V is TRBV13, with 11 bases fitting TRBD2. The CDR3 consists of 14 residues. V shed 1 base, J shed 4 bases, and the junction held 0 bases outside the gene matches. The germline V gene has CDR1 PRHDT and CDR2 FYEKMQ (reference sequence). The CDR3 nucleotides read TGTGCCAGCAGCTTAGTAGCGGGAGGGTACGAGCAGTACTTC. It yields the protein CASSLVAGGYEQYF.

This clone was seen a single time. The chain uses TRBV28 and TRBJ2-1; TRBD2 matches 8 bases. Germline V lookup: CDR1 MDHEN, CDR2 SYDVKM. The CDR3 has 16 residues. The V segment lost 4 bases and the J segment 0 bases; nucleotides outside the gene matches: 5. The CDR3 loop is CASSSQGTSSYNEQFF. The DNA for the CDR3 is TGTGCCAGCAGTTCCCAGGGGACTAGCTCCTACAATGAGCAGTTCTTC.

A few counts support this clone. The V and J genes are TRBV2 and TRBJ2-1; 7 bases fit TRBD2. V lost 6 bases, J lost 2 bases, and 7 bases stayed unmatched. Germline V lookup: CDR1 SNHLY, CDR2 FYNNEI. This CDR3 spans 15 amino acids. Here the CDR3 DNA reads TGTGCCAGCAGCGGACTAGTTGGGCCCTACAATGAGCAGTTCTTC. Translation: CASSGLVGPYNEQFF.

This clone was counted a few times. The chain links TRBV18 to TRBJ2-2; weak D call: TRBD2 (6 bases). CDR1 is KGHSH and CDR2 is LQKENI in the germline V gene. V was pared by 4 bases and J by 1 base, with 7 bases between. The CDR3 is 14 residues long. CDR3 DNA sequence: TGTGCCAGCTCACTGGGACTGAACACCGGGGAGCTGTTTTTT. This translates into CASSLGLNTGELFF.

The chain recombines TRBV7-2 with TRBJ2-1, with 13 positions matching TRBD2. Trimming removed 5 bases from V and 6 bases from J; junction bases left unmatched: 10. The CDR3 is 17 residues long. Germline-derived CDR1 and CDR2 are SGHTA and FQGNSA. As DNA, the CDR3 is TGTGCCAGCAGCCCACTTAGGACTAGCGGGAGACTCAATGAGCAGTTCTTC. This codes for CASSPLRTSGRLNEQFF.

The V and J genes are TRBV5-1 and TRBJ1-4; D is perhaps TRBD1 (5 bases). Deletions cut 0 bases from V and 5 bases from J, with 5 bases between. This CDR3 is 13 amino acids long. CDR1 and CDR2 (germline): SGHRS, YFSETQ. The CDR3, as DNA: TGCGCCAGCAGCTTGGGGACAAATGAAAAACTGTTTTTT. It translates to CASSLGTNEKLFF.